Each of the 2 T cell receptor beta chains below was sequenced from the same sample in a study of glioma-infiltrating T cells. Using RNA template, CDR3s of TCR alpha and beta were amplified with iRepertoire arm-PCR. TCRdb passed the multiplex PCR reads through MiXCR, listing each CDR3 protein once. The sample consists of 4,500 to 7,000 distinct CDR3 sequences, around 44% of them appearing once. Sequencing used glioma tissue, nonneoplastic brain tissue, or PBMCs (not recorded which). The receptors originated from a human donor with low-grade glioma or glioblastoma, undergoing nonglioma brain surgery, or in good health (not recorded which).

The chain has TRBV4-1 and TRBJ1-1; D is unclear. Germline V CDR1 and CDR2: MGHRA, YSYEKL. With 4 bases removed from V and 4 bases from J, the gap between germline ends came to 16 bases. This CDR3 spans 15 amino acids. CDR3 in amino acids: CASSPRGGLGTEAFF. CDR3 bases: TGCGCCAGCAGCCCCCGGGGAGGGTTGGGCACTGAAGCTTTCTTT.

This clonotype was seen repeatedly, ten times or more. The V and J genes are TRBV7-2 and TRBJ2-5; possibly TRBD1 or TRBD2 for D (6 bases each). Germline V lookup: CDR1 SGHTA, CDR2 FQGNSA. The CDR3 length is 15 residues. Between the trimmed V and J ends, which lost 5 bases and 1 base, there was a span of 14 bases. CDR3 in DNA: TGTGCCAGCAGCCAACAGGGAGGTGGCCAAGAGACCCAGTACTTC. Translated: CASSQQGGGQETQYF.